The clone carrying this T cell receptor beta chain appeared many times. The antigen remains undetermined. V lost 0 bases, J lost 4 bases, and 4 bases stayed unmatched. The CDR3 sequence is 16 residues long. The data were taken from a study of human T cells and chemical hapten exposure. Study as a whole: Per-sample TCR yield variation was attributed mainly to small pooled library volume differences. General study points: DPC sensitization produced no change in TCRs with frequency above 1 in 1000.

Library construction involved attaching unique molecular identifiers to individual cDNA molecules, which allowed quantitative, reproducible TCR counting. Authors' analysis steps: The number of TCRs in each sample had a median of around 96,000 and spanned about 20,000 to 690,600. TCRdb processed the RACE reads anew with MiXCR; each CDR3 protein has one entry. The V and J calls here are based on TCRdb, not the publication. The sample carries about 50,000 distinct CDR3 sequences, around 4.5% recorded once. The time point denotes: healthy volunteer bleed at 2 weeks. Blood, whole and unfractionated, served as the source for total RNA extraction.

The receptor comes from a female donor in good health. Some clones in this sample may be carry-over from other donors' samples. Sequences were obtained from whole blood. The chain has TRBV12-3 or TRBV12-4 and TRBJ1-5; 9 bases align to TRBD1. This chain's CDR3 is CASSLAPDRGNQPQHF. DNA of the CDR3: TGTGCCAGCAGTTTAGCCCCCGACAGGGGGAATCAGCCCCAGCATTTT.